At least ten counts were recorded for the clone carrying this T cell receptor (beta chain). As yet, its antigen is unknown. Described time point: patch test 2, 6 weeks after DPC sensitization. Treatment: therapeutic diphenylcyclopropenone sensitization with weekly scalp DPC. The donor pool consisted of alopecia patients aged 18 to 70 years, considered suitable for DPC. The germline CDR1 and CDR2 sequences are KGHDR and SFDVKD. CDR3 length: 14 amino acids. V lost 7 bases to trimming and J lost 0 bases, with 11 bases between them. Individual cDNA molecules had unique molecular identifiers attached to them by the library. MiXCR, run by TCRdb on the RACE reads, gives a single entry per CDR3 protein. The table includes 120,000 to 150,000 distinct CDR3 sequences, about 12% detected once. This sample is part of a study of human T cells and chemical hapten exposure. Study-wide findings and caveats: With regard to DPC sensitization, TCRs above 1 in 1000 frequency did not change. Donor immune responses may differ from healthy people's, since all donors had alopecia.

Specimen: whole blood, collected in connection with sensitization to the hapten diphenylcyclopropenone (DPC). The rearrangement uses TRBV24-1 and TRBJ1-1, with a possible D match to TRBD1 (6 bases). The sequence came from a woman in her 50s with alopecia areata. Some clones in this sample may be carry-over from other donors' samples. The CDR3: CATRTGDLNTEAFF. DNA of the CDR3: TGTGCCACCAGGACAGGAGACTTGAACACTGAAGCTTTCTTT.